This T cell receptor (beta chain) was retrieved from a study of blood T cell repertoires in COVID-19. Overall study context: Sources were T cells, B-cell-depleted T cells, or PBMCs; the material itself was cDNA or gDNA.

Clones were sequenced by immunoSEQ multiplex PCR, and TCRdb holds only the in-frame ones, with some missing. The sample carries 210,000 or so clones, roughly 94% recorded once. The junction had 1 base not matched to a gene; V was cut back by 3 bases and J by 4 bases. The germline CDR1 and CDR2 sequences are MDHEN and SYDVKM. The CDR3 consists of 13 residues. Notes on this clone: Other DNA variants within this sample encode the same CDR3.

The specimen sequenced was peripheral blood. The sequence was collected from a man aged 25 to 40 with acute or convalescent COVID-19. The chain links TRBV28 to TRBJ1-2; 8 positions match TRBD1. In DNA, the CDR3 is TGTGCCAGCAGTTTCGGACAGGGCTATGGCTACACCTTC. Its translation: CASSFGQGYGYTF.